This T cell receptor beta chain was identified in a study of Graves' ophthalmopathy and Graves' hyperthyroidism. Study results and limitations: Blood was where most expanded thyroid clonotypes above 0.001 frequency also turned up.

The germline gives CDR1 SGHVS, CDR2 FNYEAQ. Trimming pared 5 bases from V and 5 bases from J, leaving 21 bases between. The CDR3 extends over 17 amino acids. A word on this clonotype: Antigen: not known.

Using RNA transcripts, the TCR beta CDR3 regions were amplified. First-round RT-PCR with HTBI primers preceded a second-round multiplex PCR. Via MiXCR, TCRdb re-called the multiplex PCR reads, giving one row per CDR3 protein. The data contain about 550,000 distinct CDR3 sequences, under 40% of them seen just once; the ten biggest clones take up less than 4.5%. Sequences were obtained from peripheral blood or thyroid tissue (not recorded which). This receptor was identified in an adult man with Graves' hyperthyroidism. The V call is TRBV7-6, the J call TRBJ1-4; D gene unclear. The CDR3 DNA is TGTGCCAGCAGCCAGGCCGGGGAGCTGCAAGCAAATGAAAAACTGTTTTTT. Amino acid sequence: CASSQAGELQANEKLFF.